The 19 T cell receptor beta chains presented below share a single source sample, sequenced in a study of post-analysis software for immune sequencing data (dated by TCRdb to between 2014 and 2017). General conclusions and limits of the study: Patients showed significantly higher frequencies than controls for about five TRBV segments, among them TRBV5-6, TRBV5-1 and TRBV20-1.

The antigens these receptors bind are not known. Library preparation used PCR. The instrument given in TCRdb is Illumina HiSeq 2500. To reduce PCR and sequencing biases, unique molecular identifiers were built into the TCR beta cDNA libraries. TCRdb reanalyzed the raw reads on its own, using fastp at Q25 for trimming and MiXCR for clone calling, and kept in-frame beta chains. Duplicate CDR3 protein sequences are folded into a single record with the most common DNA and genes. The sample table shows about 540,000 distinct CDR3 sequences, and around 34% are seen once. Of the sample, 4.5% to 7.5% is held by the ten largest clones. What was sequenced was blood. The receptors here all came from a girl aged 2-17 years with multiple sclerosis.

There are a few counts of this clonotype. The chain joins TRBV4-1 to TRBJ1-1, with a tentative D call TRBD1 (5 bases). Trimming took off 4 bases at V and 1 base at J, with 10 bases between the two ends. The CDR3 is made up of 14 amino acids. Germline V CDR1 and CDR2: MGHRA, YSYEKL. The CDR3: CASSPWDGNTEAFF. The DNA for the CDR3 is TGCGCCAGCAGCCCATGGGACGGGAACACTGAAGCTTTCTTT.

Written as DNA, the CDR3 is TGTGCCAGCAGCGGCTTGGTACGGGGGACGCAGTATTTT. Translating gives CASSGLVRGTQYF. V and J are TRBV7-8 and TRBJ2-3; perhaps TRBD2 as D (6 bases). The V gene lost 5 bases and the J gene lost 9 bases, with 15 bases spanning the gap. CDR1 is SGHVS and CDR2 is FQNEAQ in the germline V gene. The CDR3 is 13 amino acids.

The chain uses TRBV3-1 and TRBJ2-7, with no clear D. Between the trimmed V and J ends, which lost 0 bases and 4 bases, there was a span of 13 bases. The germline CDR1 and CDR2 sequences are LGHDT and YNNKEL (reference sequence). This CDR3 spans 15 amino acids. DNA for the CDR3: TGTGCCAGCAGCCAAGAAGAGGAGCGCCCATACGAGCAGTACTTC. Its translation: CASSQEEERPYEQYF.

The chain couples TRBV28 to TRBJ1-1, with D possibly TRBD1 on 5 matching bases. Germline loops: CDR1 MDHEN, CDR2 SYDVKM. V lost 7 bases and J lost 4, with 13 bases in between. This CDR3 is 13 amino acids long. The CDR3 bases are TGTGCCAGCACTGTAACAGGTCGCACTGAAGCTTTCTTT. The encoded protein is CASTVTGRTEAFF.

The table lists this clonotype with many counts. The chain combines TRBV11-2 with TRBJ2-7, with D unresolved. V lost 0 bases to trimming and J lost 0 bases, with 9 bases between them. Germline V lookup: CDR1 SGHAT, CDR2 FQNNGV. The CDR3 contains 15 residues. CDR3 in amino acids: CASSLDPGSSYEQYF. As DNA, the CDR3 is TGTGCCAGCAGCTTAGATCCTGGCAGCTCCTACGAGCAGTACTTC.

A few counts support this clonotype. The chain's CDR3 is CASSLSQGSNGDYGYTF. For the CDR3, the DNA is TGCGCCAGCAGCTTGTCCCAGGGTAGTAACGGGGACTATGGCTACACCTTC. J is TRBJ1-2 and V is TRBV5-1; D possibly corresponds to TRBD1 (5 bases). Deletions cut 1 base from V and 3 bases from J, with 19 bases between. The CDR3 is 17 residues long. CDR1 SGHRS and CDR2 YFSETQ come from the germline V gene.

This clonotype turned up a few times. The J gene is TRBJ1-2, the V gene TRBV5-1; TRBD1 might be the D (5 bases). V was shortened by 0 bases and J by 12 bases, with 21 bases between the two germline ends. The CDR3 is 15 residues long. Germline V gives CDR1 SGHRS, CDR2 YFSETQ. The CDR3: CASSLEAGTAYRDTF. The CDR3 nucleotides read TGCGCCAGCAGCTTGGAAGCCGGGACGGCCTATAGGGACACCTTC.

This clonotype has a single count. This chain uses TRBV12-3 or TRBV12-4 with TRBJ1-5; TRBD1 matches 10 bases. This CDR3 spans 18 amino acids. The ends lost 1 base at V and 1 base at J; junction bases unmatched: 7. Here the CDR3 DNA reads TGTGCCAGCAGTTTAGAGACAGGGGGCGTGTGGAGCAATCAGCCCCAGCATTTT. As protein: CASSLETGGVWSNQPQHF.

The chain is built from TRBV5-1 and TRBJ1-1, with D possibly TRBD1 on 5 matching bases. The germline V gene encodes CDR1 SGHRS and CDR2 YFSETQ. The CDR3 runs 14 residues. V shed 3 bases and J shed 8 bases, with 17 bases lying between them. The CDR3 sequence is CASSSSTGHPEAFF. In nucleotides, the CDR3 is TGCGCCAGCAGCTCGTCTACCGGACACCCAGAAGCTTTCTTT.

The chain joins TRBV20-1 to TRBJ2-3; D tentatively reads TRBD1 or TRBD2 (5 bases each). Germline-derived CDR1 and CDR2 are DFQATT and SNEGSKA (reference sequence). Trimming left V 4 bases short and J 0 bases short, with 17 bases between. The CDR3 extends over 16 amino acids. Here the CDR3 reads CSAKSMGDPSTDTQYF. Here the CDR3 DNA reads TGCAGTGCTAAATCGATGGGGGACCCCAGCACAGATACGCAGTATTTT.

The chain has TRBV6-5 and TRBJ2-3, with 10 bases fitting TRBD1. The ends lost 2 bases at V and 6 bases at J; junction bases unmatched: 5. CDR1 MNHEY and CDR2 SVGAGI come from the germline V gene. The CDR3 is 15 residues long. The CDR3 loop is CASSYMDRGMDTQYF. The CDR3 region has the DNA TGTGCCAGCAGTTACATGGACAGGGGGATGGATACGCAGTATTTT.

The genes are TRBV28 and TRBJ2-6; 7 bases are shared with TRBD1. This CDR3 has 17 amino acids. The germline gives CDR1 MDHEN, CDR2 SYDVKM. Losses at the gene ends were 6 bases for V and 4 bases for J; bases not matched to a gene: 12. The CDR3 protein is CASSPLPGTAGANVLTF. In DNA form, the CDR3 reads TGTGCCAGCAGCCCACTACCCGGGACAGCAGGGGCCAACGTCCTGACTTTC.

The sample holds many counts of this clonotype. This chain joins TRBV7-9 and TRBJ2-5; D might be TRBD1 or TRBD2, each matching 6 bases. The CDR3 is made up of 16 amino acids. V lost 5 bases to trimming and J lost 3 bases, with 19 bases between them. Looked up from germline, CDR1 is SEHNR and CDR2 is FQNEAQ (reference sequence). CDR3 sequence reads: CASSATPGAGKETQYF. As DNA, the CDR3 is TGTGCCAGCAGCGCCACTCCGGGGGCGGGGAAAGAGACCCAGTACTTC.

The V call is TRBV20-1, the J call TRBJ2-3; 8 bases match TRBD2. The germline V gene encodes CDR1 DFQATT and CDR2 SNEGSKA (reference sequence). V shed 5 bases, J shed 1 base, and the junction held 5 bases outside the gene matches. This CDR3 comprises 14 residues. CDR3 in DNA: TGCAGTGCTGCGGGACTAGAGGGCACAGATACGCAGTATTTT. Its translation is CSAAGLEGTDTQYF.

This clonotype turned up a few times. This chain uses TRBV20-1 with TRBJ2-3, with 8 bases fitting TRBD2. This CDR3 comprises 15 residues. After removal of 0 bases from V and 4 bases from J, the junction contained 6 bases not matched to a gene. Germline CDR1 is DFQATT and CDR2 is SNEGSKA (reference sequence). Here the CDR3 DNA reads TGCAGTGCTAGAGATCGGACGGGGGGGCCAGATACGCAGTATTTT. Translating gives CSARDRTGGPDTQYF.

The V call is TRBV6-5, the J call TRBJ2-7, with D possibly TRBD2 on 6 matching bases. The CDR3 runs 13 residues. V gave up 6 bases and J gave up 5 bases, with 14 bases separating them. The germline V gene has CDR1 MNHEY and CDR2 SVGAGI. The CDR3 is CASRRGGADEQYF. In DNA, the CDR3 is TGTGCCAGCAGGCGAGGAGGGGCCGACGAGCAGTACTTC.

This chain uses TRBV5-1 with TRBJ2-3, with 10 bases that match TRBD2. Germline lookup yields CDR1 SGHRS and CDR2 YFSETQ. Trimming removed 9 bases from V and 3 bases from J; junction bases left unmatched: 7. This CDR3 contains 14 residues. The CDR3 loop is CATQSGGGTDTQYF. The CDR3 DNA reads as TGCGCCACCCAAAGCGGGGGGGGTACAGATACGCAGTATTTT.

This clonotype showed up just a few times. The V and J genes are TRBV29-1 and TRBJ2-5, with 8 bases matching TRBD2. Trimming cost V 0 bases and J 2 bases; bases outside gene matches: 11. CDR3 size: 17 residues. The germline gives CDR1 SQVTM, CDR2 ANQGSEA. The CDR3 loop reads CSVEDVGRGGTQETQYF. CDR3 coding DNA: TGCAGCGTTGAAGATGTGGGTCGGGGGGGAACTCAAGAGACCCAGTACTTC.

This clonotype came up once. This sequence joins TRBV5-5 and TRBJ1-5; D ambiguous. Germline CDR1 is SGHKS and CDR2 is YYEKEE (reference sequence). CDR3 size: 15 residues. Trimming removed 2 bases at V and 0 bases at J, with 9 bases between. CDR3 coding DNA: TGTGCCAGCAGCTTCGCGGGATTTAGCAATCAGCCCCAGCATTTT. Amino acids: CASSFAGFSNQPQHF.